What follows are 20 T cell receptor beta chains derived from one specimen sequenced in a study of cytomegalovirus exposure and HLA in healthy donors (dated by TCRdb to 2015 to 2018). Libraries were built with the immunoSEQ multiplex PCR assay. For the multiplex PCR, a mixture combining 60 forward primers for TCR Vbeta segments and 13 reverse primers for TCR Jbeta segments was used. Not all clones reach the TCRdb copy of this immuneACCESS table, which keeps in-frame sequences only. Checked studies attribute under half of the gap to unresolved V genes and leave the rest unexplained. The sample table shows some 190,000 clones, and over 70% are seen once. Less than 4% of the sample belongs to the ten largest clones. The sample taken for sequencing was PBMCs. The origin of the receptors is a woman aged 25 to 39 in good health and CMV-seropositive.

This chain joins TRBV27 and TRBJ2-2; 8 bases are a match to TRBD2. The CDR3 sequence is 15 residues long. With 6 bases clipped from V and 7 bases from J, the junction kept 10 bases outside the gene matches. Germline CDR1 MNHEY, CDR2 SMNVEV (reference sequence). The CDR3 DNA reads TGTGCCAGCAGATCCGGGACTAGGGTGGGCGGGGAGCTGTTTTTT. Residues: CASRSGTRVGGELFF.

The chain combines TRBV9 with TRBJ2-1, with 16 bases fitting TRBD2. This CDR3 comprises 19 residues. The germline CDR1 and CDR2 sequences are SGDLS and YYNGEE. With V trimmed by 3 bases and J by 3 bases, 9 bases remained unmatched. The CDR3 reads CASSGRGLAGGPNYNEQFF. Here the CDR3 DNA reads TGTGCCAGCAGCGGTCGGGGACTAGCGGGAGGGCCTAACTACAATGAGCAGTTCTTC.

Written as DNA, the CDR3 is TGTGCCAGCAGTCTACTAGTGGAGGAGACCCAGTACTTC. Its translation is CASSLLVEETQYF. The V gene is TRBV6-1, the J gene TRBJ2-5; a possible D gene is TRBD2 (5 bases). V was cut by 5 bases and J by 5 bases, with 12 bases left in between. Germline CDR1 is MNHNS and CDR2 is SASEGT. The CDR3 length is 13 residues.

The chain uses TRBV10-2 and TRBJ2-1; the match to TRBD2 covers 9 bases. The CDR3 extends over 14 amino acids. V dropped 2 bases and J dropped 9; count of bases not matched to a gene: 5. Germline V gene lookup returns CDR1 WSHSY and CDR2 SAAADI. The CDR3 region has the DNA TGCGCCAGCAGTGAGCTAGCGGGAAGGGGTGAGCAGTTCTTC. Its translation: CASSELAGRGEQFF.

V usage is TRBV2 and J usage is TRBJ2-5; D possibly corresponds to TRBD2 (6 bases). Germline lookup yields CDR1 SNHLY and CDR2 FYNNEI. Deletions cut 1 base from V and 5 bases from J, with 8 bases between. This CDR3 region has 13 residues. For the CDR3, the DNA is TGTGCCAGCAGTGAAGTGGCGGGGGAGACCCAGTACTTC. Its translation: CASSEVAGETQYF.

The chain joins TRBV7-2 to TRBJ1-4; 8 bases map to TRBD1. J was trimmed by 3 bases and V by 3 bases; bases with no gene match: 3. CDR1 is SGHTA and CDR2 is FQGNSA in the germline V gene. The CDR3 covers 15 residues. The CDR3 protein is CASSFDRGPNEKLFF. DNA for the CDR3: TGTGCCAGCAGCTTCGACAGGGGTCCTAATGAAAAACTGTTTTTT.

This chain joins TRBV5-4 and TRBJ1-1; D remains ambiguous. CDR1 SGHNT and CDR2 YYREEE come from the germline V gene (reference sequence). The CDR3 is 14 residues long. Trimming stripped 1 base from V and 6 bases from J, with 13 bases between. In DNA, the CDR3 is TGTGCCAGCAGCTTGCAATCTTTAGCGGCTGAAGCTTTCTTT. As protein: CASSLQSLAAEAFF.

The CDR3: CASISSGTNNEQFF. The CDR3, as DNA: TGTGCCAGTATTAGTTCCGGGACAAACAATGAGCAGTTCTTC. This chain connects TRBV19 to TRBJ2-1; tentatively, D is TRBD1 (6 bases). CDR3 length equals 14 residues. Germline CDR1 and CDR2: LNHDA and SQIVND (reference sequence). The V gene lost 7 bases and the J gene lost 5 bases, with 15 bases spanning the gap.

This chain connects TRBV6-5 to TRBJ1-1; D uncertain. The CDR3 totals 10 residues. Trimming took 7 bases from V and 3 from J, leaving 3 bases between them. The V gene's germline CDR1 is MNHEY and CDR2 SVGAGI. Here the CDR3 DNA reads TGTGCCAGCAAGCACACTGAAGCTTTCTTT. Translating it yields CASKHTEAFF.

The chain has TRBV2 and TRBJ2-7; no clear D. The germline gives CDR1 SNHLY, CDR2 FYNNEI. The CDR3 is 11 residues long. Trimming cost V 4 bases and J 2 bases, with 3 bases left between them. The CDR3 DNA is TGTGCCAGCAGTGCTACCTACGAGCAGTACTTC. It codes for CASSATYEQYF.

This clone appeared a few times. The identical CDR3 is also encoded by other nucleotide sequences in the sample. The CDR3 sequence is CASSLLTGELFF. The DNA of the CDR3 is TGTGCCAGCAGTTTACTCACCGGGGAGCTGTTTTTT. The J gene is TRBJ2-2, the V gene TRBV28; D is unresolved. CDR1 is MDHEN, CDR2 SYDVKM, per germline. Trimming took off 2 bases at V and 4 bases at J, with 2 bases between the two ends. This CDR3 spans 12 amino acids.

In its sample, this clone was seen a few times. V usage is TRBV5-5 and J usage is TRBJ2-7, with TRBD1 as a possible D gene (6 bases). V lost 1 base and J 2 bases, leaving 13 bases between the germline ends. CDR1 is SGHKS, CDR2 YYEKEE, per germline (reference sequence). CDR3 length: 15 residues. CDR3 loop: CASSLSLSGAYEQYF. The CDR3 DNA sequence: TGTGCCAGCAGCTTGAGCCTATCAGGGGCCTACGAGCAGTACTTC.

This chain's CDR3 is CASSGGSTDTQYF. The CDR3 DNA reads TGCGCCAGCAGTGGCGGTAGCACAGATACGCAGTATTTT. This chain joins TRBV10-1 and TRBJ2-3; no firm D call. This CDR3 comprises 13 residues. Trimming left V 4 bases short and J 0 bases short, with 5 bases between. Germline V gene lookup returns CDR1 WNHNN and CDR2 SYGVQD (reference sequence).

The rearrangement joins TRBV5-1 to TRBJ1-1; 12 bases are a match to TRBD1. From germline, CDR1 is SGHRS and CDR2 YFSETQ. V shed 4 bases, J shed 5 bases, and the junction held 3 bases outside the gene matches. This CDR3 comprises 14 residues. The DNA for the CDR3 is TGCGCCAGCAGCCCGGGACAGGGGGCGACTGAAGCTTTCTTT. Protein sequence: CASSPGQGATEAFF.

The chain has TRBV19 and TRBJ2-1; 9 nucleotides align to TRBD1. This CDR3 contains 15 residues. The V and J ends lost 6 bases and 6 bases, in that order; junction bases with no gene match: 9. Germline loops: CDR1 LNHDA, CDR2 SQIVND (reference sequence). CDR3 DNA: TGTGCCAGTAGGTCCCGGGACAGGGTTAGCAATGAGCAGTTCTTC. Encoded protein: CASRSRDRVSNEQFF.

CDR3 amino acids: CASRMGLAGEYEQYF. The CDR3 coding sequence is TGTGCCAGCAGAATGGGACTAGCGGGAGAGTACGAGCAGTACTTC. This chain links TRBV6-1 with TRBJ2-7, with 14 bases lining up with TRBD2. The CDR3 is 15 residues long. The V and J ends lost 6 bases and 4 bases, in that order; junction bases with no gene match: 5. Looked up from germline, CDR1 is MNHNS and CDR2 is SASEGT.

The V call is TRBV7-2, the J call TRBJ1-2; D may be TRBD1 (6 bases). V was trimmed by 6 bases and J by 2 bases, leaving 13 bases between them. The length of the CDR3 is 14 residues. CDR1 SGHTA and CDR2 FQGNSA come from the germline V gene. The CDR3 region has the DNA TGTGCCAGCAGAAAGAGGGGGTCAAACTATGGCTACACCTTC. Its translation is CASRKRGSNYGYTF. Full variable domain (rest looked up from reference TRBV7-2 and TRBJ1-2): GAGVSQSPSNKVTEKGKDVELRCDPISGHTALYWYRQSLGQGLEFLIYFQGNSAPDKSGLPSDRFSAERTGGSVSTLTIQRTQQEDSAVYLCASRKRGSNYGYTFGSGTRLTVV.

The rearrangement uses TRBV5-1 and TRBJ2-5; 8 bases are a match to TRBD2. After removal of 2 bases from V and 1 base from J, the junction contained 4 bases not matched to a gene. Germline V gene lookup returns CDR1 SGHRS and CDR2 YFSETQ. The CDR3 has 15 amino acids. The CDR3 DNA follows: TGCGCCAGCAGCTTTCCGGGGGGGCCCCAAGAGACCCAGTACTTC. Translated: CASSFPGGPQETQYF.

V and J are TRBV5-1 and TRBJ2-3; 13 nucleotides match TRBD2. There are 20 residues in the CDR3. The V segment lost 4 bases and the J segment 5 bases; nucleotides outside the gene matches: 19. From germline, CDR1 is SGHRS and CDR2 YFSETQ. This chain's CDR3 is CASSQPTGLAGDQVGDTQYF. The CDR3 DNA follows: TGCGCCAGCAGCCAACCTACCGGACTAGCGGGAGACCAGGTTGGAGATACGCAGTATTTT.

J is TRBJ2-1 and V is TRBV5-1; 14 nucleotides line up with TRBD2. There are 16 residues in the CDR3. V lost 4 bases, J lost 7 bases, and 7 bases stayed unmatched. Germline loops: CDR1 SGHRS, CDR2 YFSETQ. This chain's CDR3 is CASSQGTSGSRNEQFF. The CDR3 DNA reads as TGCGCCAGCAGCCAGGGGACTAGCGGGAGTAGGAATGAGCAGTTCTTC. Full variable domain (outside the CDR3, taken from reference TRBV5-1 and TRBJ2-1): KAGVTQTPRYLIKTRGQQVTLSCSPISGHRSVSWYQQTPGQGLQFLFEYFSETQRNKGNFPGRFSGRQFSNSRSEMNVSTLELGDSALYLCASSQGTSGSRNEQFFGPGTRLTVL.